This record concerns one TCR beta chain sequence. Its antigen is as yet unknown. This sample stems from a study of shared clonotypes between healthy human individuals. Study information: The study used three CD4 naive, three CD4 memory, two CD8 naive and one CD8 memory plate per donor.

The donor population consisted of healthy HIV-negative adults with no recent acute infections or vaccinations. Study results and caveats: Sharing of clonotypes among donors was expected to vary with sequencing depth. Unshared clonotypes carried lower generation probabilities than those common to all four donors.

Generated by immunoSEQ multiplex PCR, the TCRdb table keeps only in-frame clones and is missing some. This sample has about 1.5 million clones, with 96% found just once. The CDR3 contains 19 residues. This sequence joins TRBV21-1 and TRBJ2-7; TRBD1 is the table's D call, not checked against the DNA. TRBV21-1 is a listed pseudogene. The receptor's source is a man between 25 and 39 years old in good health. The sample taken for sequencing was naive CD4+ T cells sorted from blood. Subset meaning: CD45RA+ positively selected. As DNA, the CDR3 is TGTGCCAGCAGCATTCAACCAATCGACAGGGGGGTTTTTCACTACGAGCAGTACTTC. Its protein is CASSIQPIDRGVFHYEQYF.